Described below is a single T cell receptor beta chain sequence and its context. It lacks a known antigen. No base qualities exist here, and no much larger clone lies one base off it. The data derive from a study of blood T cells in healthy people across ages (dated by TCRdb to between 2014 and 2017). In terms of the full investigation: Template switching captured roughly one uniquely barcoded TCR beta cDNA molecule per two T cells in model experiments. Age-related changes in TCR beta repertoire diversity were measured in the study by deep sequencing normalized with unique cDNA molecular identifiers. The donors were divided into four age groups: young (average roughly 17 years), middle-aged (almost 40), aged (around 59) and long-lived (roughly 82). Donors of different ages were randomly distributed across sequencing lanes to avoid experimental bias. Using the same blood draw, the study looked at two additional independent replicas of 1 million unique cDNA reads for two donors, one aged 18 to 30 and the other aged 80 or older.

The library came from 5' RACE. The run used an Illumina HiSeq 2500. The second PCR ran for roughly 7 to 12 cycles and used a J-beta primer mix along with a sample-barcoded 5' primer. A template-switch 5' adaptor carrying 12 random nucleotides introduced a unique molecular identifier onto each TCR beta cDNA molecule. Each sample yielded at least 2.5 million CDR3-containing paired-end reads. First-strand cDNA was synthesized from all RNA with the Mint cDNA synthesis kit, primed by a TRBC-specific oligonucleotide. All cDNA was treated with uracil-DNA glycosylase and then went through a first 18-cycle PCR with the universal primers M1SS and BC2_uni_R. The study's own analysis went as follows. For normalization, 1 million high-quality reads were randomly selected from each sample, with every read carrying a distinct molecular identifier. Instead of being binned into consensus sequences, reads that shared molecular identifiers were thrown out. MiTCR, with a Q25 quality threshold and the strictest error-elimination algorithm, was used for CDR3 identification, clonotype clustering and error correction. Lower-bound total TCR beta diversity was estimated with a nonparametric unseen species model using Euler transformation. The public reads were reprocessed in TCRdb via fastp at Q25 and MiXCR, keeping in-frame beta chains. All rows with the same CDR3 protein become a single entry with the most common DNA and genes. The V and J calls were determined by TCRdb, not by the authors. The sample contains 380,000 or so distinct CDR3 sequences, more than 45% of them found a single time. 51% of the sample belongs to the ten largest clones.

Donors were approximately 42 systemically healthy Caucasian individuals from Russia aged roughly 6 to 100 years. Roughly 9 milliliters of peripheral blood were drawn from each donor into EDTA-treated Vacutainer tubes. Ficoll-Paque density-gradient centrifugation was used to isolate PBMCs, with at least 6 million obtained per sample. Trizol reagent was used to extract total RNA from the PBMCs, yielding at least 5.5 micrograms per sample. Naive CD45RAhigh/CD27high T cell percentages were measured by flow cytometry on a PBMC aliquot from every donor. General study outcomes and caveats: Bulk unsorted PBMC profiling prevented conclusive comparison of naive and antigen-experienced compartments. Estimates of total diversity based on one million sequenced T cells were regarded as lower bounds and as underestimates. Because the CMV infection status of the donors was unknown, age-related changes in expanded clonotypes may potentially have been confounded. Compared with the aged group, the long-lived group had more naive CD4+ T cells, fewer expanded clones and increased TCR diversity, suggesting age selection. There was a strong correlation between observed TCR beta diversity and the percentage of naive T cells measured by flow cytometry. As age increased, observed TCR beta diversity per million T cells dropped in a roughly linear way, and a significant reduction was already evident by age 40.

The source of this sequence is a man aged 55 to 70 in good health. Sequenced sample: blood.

The DNA sequence reads TGTGCCAGCAGCCCCCGTGGGTGGGCCCAGGGAGATACGCAGTATTTT. This sequence encodes CASSPRGWAQGDTQYF. The chain couples TRBV9 to TRBJ2-3; matching of 5 bases hints at TRBD1 as the D gene. V is cut by 4 bases and J by 5 bases, and the space between the germline ends is 20 bases. The germline V gene yields SGDLS for CDR1 and YYNGEE for CDR2. Reading from cysteine to phenylalanine, the CDR3 counts 16 amino acids. The CDR3 DNA has 48 bases and is translated from base 1.